These T cell receptor beta chains were read from a single sample in a study of blood T cell dynamics during melanoma immunotherapy. Some clones are missing from TCRdb's copy, which holds only in-frame ones; the method was immunoSEQ multiplex PCR. The table lists about 16,000 clones, about 95% of them singletons. The sequenced sample was effector memory CD8+ T cells from blood, obtained from a patient treated with checkpoint blockade. All receptors come from a human donor with melanoma. Each CDR3 is given with its conserved first and last residue. Each record gives: CDR3 length, clone size, V gene, J gene, D gene, CDR3 protein, CDR3 DNA. D genes are given only for firm matches. Size is stated for part of the rows, as once, few or many counts, or as a class when the clone is expanded.

cdr3_length: 12; clone_size: NA; v_call: TRBV28; j_call: TRBJ2-7; d_call: TRBD1; cdr3_aa: CASTPDRREQYF; cdr3_nt: TGTGCCAGCACTCCGGACAGGCGCGAGCAGTACTTC
cdr3_length: 14; clone_size: NA; v_call: TRBV10-3; j_call: TRBJ2-1; d_call: TRBD1; cdr3_aa: CAISAKTGGDEQFF; cdr3_nt: TGTGCCATCAGTGCGAAGACAGGGGGCGATGAGCAGTTCTTC
cdr3_length: 15; clone_size: NA; v_call: TRBV4-1; j_call: TRBJ2-1; d_call: TRBD2; cdr3_aa: CASSLLAGVTNEQFF; cdr3_nt: TGCGCCAGCAGCCTTCTAGCGGGAGTAACAAATGAGCAGTTCTTC
cdr3_length: 15; clone_size: NA; v_call: TRBV28; j_call: TRBJ2-1; d_call: NA; cdr3_aa: CASSTPRSPYNEQFF; cdr3_nt: TGTGCCAGCAGTACGCCGAGGTCGCCCTACAATGAGCAGTTCTTC
cdr3_length: 13; clone_size: NA; v_call: TRBV27; j_call: TRBJ2-7; d_call: NA; cdr3_aa: CATSFGGAGEQYF; cdr3_nt: TGTGCCACCTCCTTCGGAGGGGCGGGGGAGCAGTACTTC
cdr3_length: 16; clone_size: NA; v_call: TRBV19; j_call: TRBJ2-3; d_call: TRBD1; cdr3_aa: CASSSGTGGQQDTQYF; cdr3_nt: TGTGCCAGTAGTAGCGGGACAGGGGGTCAACAAGATACGCAGTATTTT
cdr3_length: 13; clone_size: NA; v_call: TRBV5-5; j_call: TRBJ1-2; d_call: NA; cdr3_aa: CASSLDSTYGYTF; cdr3_nt: TGTGCCAGCAGCTTGGACAGTACCTATGGCTACACCTTC
cdr3_length: 16; clone_size: NA; v_call: TRBV5-1; j_call: TRBJ2-1; d_call: TRBD2; cdr3_aa: CASSFASSGRGNEQFF; cdr3_nt: TGCGCCAGCAGCTTTGCATCTAGCGGGAGAGGGAATGAGCAGTTCTTC
cdr3_length: 14; clone_size: NA; v_call: TRBV5-8; j_call: TRBJ2-5; d_call: NA; cdr3_aa: CASSLLFGQETQYF; cdr3_nt: TGTGCCAGCAGCTTGCTCTTTGGCCAAGAGACCCAGTACTTC
cdr3_length: 16; clone_size: NA; v_call: TRBV27; j_call: TRBJ2-1; d_call: TRBD2; cdr3_aa: CASSSSSGEHLNEQFF; cdr3_nt: TGTGCCAGCAGTTCCTCTAGCGGGGAACATTTAAATGAGCAGTTCTTC
cdr3_length: 15; clone_size: NA; v_call: TRBV4-1; j_call: TRBJ2-7; d_call: NA; cdr3_aa: CASSQGQTSSYEQYF; cdr3_nt: TGCGCCAGCAGCCAAGGACAGACGAGCTCCTACGAGCAGTACTTC
cdr3_length: 13; clone_size: NA; v_call: TRBV28; j_call: TRBJ2-1; d_call: NA; cdr3_aa: CASRPLLYNEQFF; cdr3_nt: TGTGCCAGCAGGCCTTTGCTCTACAATGAGCAGTTCTTC
cdr3_length: 14; clone_size: NA; v_call: TRBV7-9; j_call: TRBJ2-2; d_call: NA; cdr3_aa: CASSPNDQTGELFF; cdr3_nt: TGTGCCAGCAGCCCAAACGACCAGACCGGGGAGCTGTTTTTT
cdr3_length: 15; clone_size: once; v_call: TRBV28; j_call: TRBJ2-3; d_call: TRBD2; cdr3_aa: CASSLTAGGADTQYF; cdr3_nt: TGTGCCAGCAGTTTAACAGCGGGAGGGGCAGATACGCAGTATTTT
cdr3_length: 13; clone_size: NA; v_call: TRBV27; j_call: TRBJ1-2; d_call: NA; cdr3_aa: CASSLHRNYGYTF; cdr3_nt: TGTGCCAGCAGTTTACACAGAAACTATGGCTACACCTTC
cdr3_length: 15; clone_size: NA; v_call: TRBV6-1; j_call: TRBJ1-6; d_call: NA; cdr3_aa: CASSEATGLESPLHF; cdr3_nt: TGTGCCAGCAGTGAAGCTACGGGGCTAGAGTCACCCCTCCACTTT
cdr3_length: 13; clone_size: once; v_call: TRBV15; j_call: TRBJ1-5; d_call: NA; cdr3_aa: CATSRGSNQPQHF; cdr3_nt: TGTGCCACCAGCAGAGGTAGCAATCAGCCCCAGCATTTT